This note documents a single TCR beta chain sequence. This sample was included in a study of blood T cell repertoires in COVID-19. Study-wide context: PBMCs, B-cell-depleted T cells, or T cells were the source of the cDNA or gDNA that made up the material.

Methods used by the authors: Researchers report that nucleated cell counts were estimated from reference gene primer amplification. Repertoires were generated with immunoSEQ multiplex PCR, while TCRdb's copy carries only in-frame clones and drops some. D and trimming come from the DNA, and the V and J calls and clone size come from that table. The table lists some 200,000 clones, 70% to 90% of them singletons. Trimming pared 8 bases from V and 6 bases from J, leaving 14 bases between. This CDR3 comprises 12 residues. The V gene's germline CDR1 is SNHLY and CDR2 FYNNEI. The chain employs TRBV2 and TRBJ2-7; tentative D call: TRBD1 (5 bases). Sequencing input: peripheral blood. This TCR was sampled from a man younger than 35 with active or convalescent COVID-19. CDR3 amino acids: CASWAAGFEQYF. The CDR3 DNA reads TGTGCCAGCTGGGCCGCAGGGTTCGAGCAGTACTTC.